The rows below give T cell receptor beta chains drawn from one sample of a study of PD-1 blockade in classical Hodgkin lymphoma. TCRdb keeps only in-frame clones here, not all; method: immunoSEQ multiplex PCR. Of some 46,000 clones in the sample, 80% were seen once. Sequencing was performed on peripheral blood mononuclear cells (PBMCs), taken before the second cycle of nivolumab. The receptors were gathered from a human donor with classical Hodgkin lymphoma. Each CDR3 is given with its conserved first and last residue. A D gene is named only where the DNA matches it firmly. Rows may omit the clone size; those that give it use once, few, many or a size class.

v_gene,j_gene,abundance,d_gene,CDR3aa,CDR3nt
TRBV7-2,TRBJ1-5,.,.,CASSLDSNQPQHF,TGTGCCAGCAGCTTAGATTCCAATCAGCCCCAGCATTTT
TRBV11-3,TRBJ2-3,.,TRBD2,CASSVGSGSAEDTQYF,TGTGCCAGCAGCGTAGGTAGCGGGAGTGCCGAAGATACGCAGTATTTT
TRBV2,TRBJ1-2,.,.,CAISEYEGANYGYTF,TGTGCCATCAGTGAATATGAAGGGGCTAACTATGGCTACACCTTC
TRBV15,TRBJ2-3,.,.,CATSRDRPSSRADTQYF,TGTGCCACCAGCAGAGATCGGCCCTCAAGCCGGGCAGATACGCAGTATTTT
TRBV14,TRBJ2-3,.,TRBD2,CASSRTSGIDTQYF,TGTGCCAGCAGCCGGACTAGCGGGATAGATACGCAGTATTTT
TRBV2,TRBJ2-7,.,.,CASKQVTYEQYF,TGTGCCAGTAAACAGGTAACCTACGAGCAGTACTTC
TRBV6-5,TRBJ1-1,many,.,CASSYGGTEAFF,TGTGCCAGCAGTTACGGGGGCACTGAAGCTTTCTTT
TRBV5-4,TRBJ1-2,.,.,CASSLAGGGTNYGYTF,TGTGCCAGCAGCTTGGCCGGGGGGGGGACTAACTATGGCTACACCTTC
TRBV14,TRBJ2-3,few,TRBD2,CASESAGLTQYF,TGTGCCAGCGAATCAGCGGGGCTTACGCAGTATTTT
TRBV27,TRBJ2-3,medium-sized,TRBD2,CASTQGLAGLTDTQYF,TGTGCCAGCACCCAAGGACTAGCGGGCCTCACAGATACGCAGTATTTT
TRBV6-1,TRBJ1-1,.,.,CASSAFTVLNTEAFF,TGTGCCAGCAGTGCCTTTACAGTATTGAACACTGAAGCTTTCTTT
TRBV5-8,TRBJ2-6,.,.,CASSELGGGANVLTF,TGTGCCAGCAGTGAGTTGGGGGGCGGTGCCAACGTCCTGACTTTC
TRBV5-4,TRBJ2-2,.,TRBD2,CASSPGGGVGELFF,TGTGCCAGCAGCCCCGGGGGGGGCGTCGGGGAGCTGTTTTTT
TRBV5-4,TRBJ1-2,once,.,CASSSRFAVDGYTF,TGTGCCAGCAGCTCCCGGTTCGCGGTTGATGGCTACACCTTC
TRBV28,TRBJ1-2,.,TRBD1,CASRPPDRGNYGYTF,TGTGCCAGCAGACCCCCGGACAGGGGGAACTATGGCTACACCTTC
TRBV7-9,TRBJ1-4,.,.,CASSEDPGRGEKLFF,TGTGCCAGCAGCGAGGACCCCGGGAGGGGTGAAAAACTGTTTTTT
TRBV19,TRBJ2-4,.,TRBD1,CASSKGDRVNIQYF,TGTGCCAGTAGTAAGGGGGACAGGGTAAACATTCAGTACTTC
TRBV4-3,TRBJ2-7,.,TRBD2,CASSQDRSGGGYEQYF,TGCGCCAGCAGCCAAGATCGAAGCGGGGGTGGTTACGAGCAGTACTTC
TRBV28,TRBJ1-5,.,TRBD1,CASSSGQVSGGNQPQHF,TGTGCCAGCAGTTCCGGACAGGTCTCTGGGGGCAATCAGCCCCAGCATTTT
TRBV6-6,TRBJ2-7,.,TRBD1,CASKRDRTYEQYF,TGTGCCAGCAAGAGGGACAGAACCTACGAGCAGTACTTC
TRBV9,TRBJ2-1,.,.,CASSARTEQGNEQFF,TGTGCCAGCAGCGCCCGGACGGAGCAAGGAAATGAGCAGTTCTTC
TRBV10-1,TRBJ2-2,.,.,CASSDQGGRIGELFF,TGCGCCAGCAGTGACCAGGGTGGGAGAATCGGGGAGCTGTTTTTT
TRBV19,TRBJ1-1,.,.,CASNGNRGSGYTEAFF,TGTGCCAGCAATGGCAACCGGGGGAGCGGTTACACTGAAGCTTTCTTT